A single sample is the source of the 22 T cell receptor beta chains below, sequenced in a study of blood T cell repertoires in COVID-19. Data came from immunoSEQ multiplex PCR; TCRdb stores just in-frame clones and leaves some out. The sample contains 210,000 or so clones, almost 90% of which appear only once. The sample taken for sequencing was peripheral blood. These receptors were obtained from a man between 50 and 59 years old with acute or convalescent COVID-19.

The CDR3 region is CAWTPGRGRSYEQYF. CDR3 in DNA: TGTGCCTGGACTCCTGGGAGGGGCCGTTCCTACGAGCAGTACTTC. The chain couples TRBV30 to TRBJ2-7; 7 positions match TRBD2. The CDR3 consists of 15 residues. Germline CDR1 and CDR2: GTSNPN and SVGIG (reference sequence). The trim removed 4 bases at V and 1 base at J, leaving 10 bases unmatched.

The genes are TRBV29-1 and TRBJ2-1; 9 bases match TRBD2. Germline V gives CDR1 SQVTM, CDR2 ANQGSEA. The ends lost 6 bases at V and 4 bases at J; junction bases unmatched: 13. This CDR3 spans 16 amino acids. The DNA for the CDR3 is TGCAGCGTCGCGATCCCGGGACTAGCAGTATACAATGAGCAGTTCTTC. Translating gives CSVAIPGLAVYNEQFF.

The rearrangement joins TRBV6-5 to TRBJ1-2, with TRBD1 identical over 8 bases. CDR3 length: 13 residues. Germline V gene sequence: CDR1 MNHEY, CDR2 SVGAGI. With V trimmed by 6 bases and J by 4 bases, 4 bases remained unmatched. The chain's CDR3 is CASSSDRGYGYTF. The CDR3 nucleotides are TGTGCCAGCAGCTCCGACAGGGGCTATGGCTACACCTTC.

The chain links TRBV19 to TRBJ2-3; 8 bases align to TRBD1. CDR3 length: 14 amino acids. Trimming cost V 5 bases and J 7 bases; bases outside gene matches: 8. Germline CDR1 is LNHDA and CDR2 is SQIVND (reference sequence). The CDR3 nucleotides read TGTGCCAGTAGTCCCGGACAGGGAATGAATACGCAGTATTTT. Its protein is CASSPGQGMNTQYF.

The chain is built from TRBV9 and TRBJ1-4; no firm D call. CDR1 is SGDLS and CDR2 is YYNGEE in the germline V gene. The CDR3 length is 14 residues. The germline V and J ends were trimmed by 3 bases and 7 bases, with 13 bases remaining between them. CDR3: CASSADTPSEKLFF. CDR3 bases: TGTGCCAGCAGCGCCGACACCCCAAGTGAAAAACTGTTTTTT.

The chain combines TRBV7-8 with TRBJ1-1, with 8 positions matching TRBD1. There are 14 residues in the CDR3. CDR1 and CDR2 (germline): SGHVS, FQNEAQ. Trimming removed 2 bases from V and 8 bases from J; junction bases left unmatched: 7. CDR3 in amino acids: CASSLKFTGGEAFF. For the CDR3, the DNA is TGTGCCAGCAGCTTAAAATTTACAGGGGGAGAAGCTTTCTTT.

This rearrangement joins TRBV7-7 to TRBJ2-1; tentatively, D is TRBD2 (6 bases). V lost 1 base to trimming and J lost 5 bases, with 12 bases between them. The CDR3 totals 15 residues. CDR1 and CDR2 from the germline V gene are SSHAT and FNYEAQ (reference sequence). For the CDR3, the DNA is TGTGCCAGCAGCTTAGGAGGAGGGGTGGACAATGAGCAGTTCTTC. Protein product: CASSLGGGVDNEQFF.

The chain uses TRBV27 and TRBJ2-7; 7 nucleotides line up with TRBD2. Unmatched junction bases numbered 11, after V lost 7 bases and J lost 2 bases. CDR3 length: 15 amino acids. CDR1 is MNHEY and CDR2 is SMNVEV in the germline V gene (reference sequence). CDR3: CASTDGLVLTYEQYV. The DNA of the CDR3 is TGTGCCAGCACCGATGGACTAGTCCTTACCTACGAGCAGTACGTC.

V usage is TRBV19 and J usage is TRBJ1-5, with D perhaps matching TRBD1 (6 bases). The V and J ends lost 10 bases and 7 bases respectively, with 11 bases between them. This CDR3 region has 11 residues. Germline V lookup: CDR1 LNHDA, CDR2 SQIVND (reference sequence). The CDR3 region is CATGQSQPQHF. In DNA, the CDR3 is TGTGCCACCGGACAGTCCCAGCCCCAGCATTTT.

This chain joins TRBV27 and TRBJ2-7, with TRBD1 as a possible D gene (6 bases). Germline CDR1 is MNHEY and CDR2 is SMNVEV (reference sequence). This CDR3 has 15 residues. V dropped 8 bases and J dropped 5 bases, with 22 bases sitting between them. CDR3 in amino acids: CASGTGTLEAHEQYF. CDR3 DNA sequence: TGTGCCAGCGGGACCGGGACATTGGAGGCCCACGAGCAGTACTTC.

This clone is a singleton in its sample. This chain connects TRBV7-3 to TRBJ2-5; 7 nucleotides align to TRBD2. From germline, CDR1 is SGHTA and CDR2 FQGTGA. V lost 4 bases and J lost 7; bases outside the gene matches: 24. CDR3 length: 19 amino acids. The CDR3 region has the DNA TGTGCCAGCAGCTCCTTCAACCCGCTAGCGGCCAACCCCTCTGGGACCCAGTACTTC. It specifies CASSSFNPLAANPSGTQYF. Filled out from reference TRBV7-3 and TRBJ2-5, the complete variable domain reads GAGVSQTPSNKVTEKGKYVELRCDPISGHTALYWYRQSLGQGPEFLIYFQGTGAADDSGLPNDRFFAVRPEGSVSTLKIQRTERGDSAVYLCASSSFNPLAANPSGTQYFGPGTRLLVL.

This sequence joins TRBV28 and TRBJ2-7, with TRBD2 matching over 12 bases. The CDR3 is 15 residues long. Trimming removed 2 bases from V and 3 bases from J; junction bases left unmatched: 2. Germline CDR1 MDHEN, CDR2 SYDVKM. CDR3 loop: CASSLRTSGDYEQYF. The CDR3 DNA follows: TGTGCCAGCAGTTTAAGGACTAGCGGGGACTACGAGCAGTACTTC.

The V and J genes are TRBV5-1 and TRBJ2-7; TRBD2 matches at 8 bases. In germline, CDR1 is SGHRS, CDR2 YFSETQ. V lost 0 bases and J lost 3; bases outside the gene matches: 8. The CDR3 is 16 residues long. The CDR3 spells CASSLGPAGVGYEQYF. The CDR3 nucleotides read TGCGCCAGCAGCTTGGGCCCAGCGGGGGTCGGCTACGAGCAGTACTTC. The full variable domain, rest sourced from reference TRBV5-1 and TRBJ2-7, is KAGVTQTPRYLIKTRGQQVTLSCSPISGHRSVSWYQQTPGQGLQFLFEYFSETQRNKGNFPGRFSGRQFSNSRSEMNVSTLELGDSALYLCASSLGPAGVGYEQYFGPGTRLTVT.

This clone has just one count. J is TRBJ1-2 and V is TRBV11-2, with 7 bases fitting TRBD1. The length of the CDR3 is 15 residues. Germline trimming cut 4 bases from V and 1 base from J; bases unmatched to any gene: 6. Germline CDR1 SGHAT, CDR2 FQNNGV. The CDR3 bases are TGTGCCAGCAGCTCGGGACAGTTAGTTAACTATGGCTACACCTTC. Its protein is CASSSGQLVNYGYTF.

The rearrangement joins TRBV15 to TRBJ2-3; a possible D gene is TRBD2 (5 bases). The CDR3 covers 17 residues. Germline-derived CDR1 and CDR2 are LNHNV and YYDKDF (reference sequence). Trimming removed 4 bases from V and 2 bases from J, with 19 bases in between. CDR3 protein: CATSTPRRGSLTDTQYF. The CDR3 region has the DNA TGTGCCACCAGCACCCCAAGACGGGGAAGTCTCACAGATACGCAGTATTTT.

In its sample, this clone was seen a few times. The rearrangement joins TRBV7-3 to TRBJ2-2; D remains unclear. V was pared by 1 base and J by 4 bases, with 7 bases between. The CDR3 consists of 14 residues. CDR1 is SGHTA and CDR2 is FQGTGA in the germline V gene. CDR3 loop: CASSLMPVTGELFF. The CDR3 DNA is TGTGCCAGCAGCTTAATGCCGGTCACCGGGGAGCTGTTTTTT.

The chain uses TRBV2 and TRBJ1-2; 7 nucleotides match TRBD1. Trimming took 4 bases from V and 4 from J; bases not matched to a gene: 9. CDR3 length: 15 amino acids. Germline V gene sequence: CDR1 SNHLY, CDR2 FYNNEI. Here the CDR3 DNA reads TGTGCCAGCAGTGTTCGGACAGGCTCCCTCTATGGCTACACCTTC. Translated: CASSVRTGSLYGYTF.

The V and J genes are TRBV18 and TRBJ2-7; D might be TRBD2 (7 bases). Germline CDR1 KGHSH, CDR2 LQKENI. V was clipped by 1 base and J by 5 bases, with 9 bases between them. The length of the CDR3 is 13 residues. In nucleotides, the CDR3 is TGTGCCAGCTCACCACAGGGGGGGCACGAGCAGTACGTC. It yields the protein CASSPQGGHEQYV.

V usage is TRBV30 and J usage is TRBJ2-1; 7 nucleotides align to TRBD2. CDR3 size: 13 residues. Trimming cost V 4 bases and J 5 bases; bases outside gene matches: 5. CDR1 is GTSNPN and CDR2 is SVGIG in the germline V gene (reference sequence). The CDR3 nucleotides read TGTGCCTGGACTAGCGGTAACGACAATGAGCAGTTCTTC. Amino acid sequence: CAWTSGNDNEQFF.

The chain employs TRBV11-2 and TRBJ2-1; 9 positions agree with TRBD2. The V and J ends lost 3 bases and 4 bases, in that order; junction bases with no gene match: 4. Germline CDR1 reads SGHAT; CDR2 reads FQNNGV. This CDR3 is 15 amino acids long. This CDR3 is CASSFSSGGYNEQFF. The CDR3 nucleotides read TGTGCCAGCAGCTTTAGTAGCGGGGGATACAATGAGCAGTTCTTC. Supplemented by reference TRBV11-2 and TRBJ2-1, the full variable domain reads EAGVAQSPRYKIIEKRQSVAFWCNPISGHATLYWYQQILGQGPKLLIQFQNNGVVDDSQLPKDRFSAERLKGVDSTLKIQPAKLEDSAVYLCASSFSSGGYNEQFFGPGTRLTVL.

The J gene is TRBJ1-2, the V gene TRBV11-1; 7 positions agree with TRBD1. Germline-derived CDR1 and CDR2 are SGHAT and FQDESV (reference sequence). The CDR3 runs 15 residues. The V and J ends lost 5 bases and 4 bases, in that order; junction bases with no gene match: 10. CDR3 nucleotides: TGTGCCAGCAGCCAAACGACAGGGACGGGCTATGGCTACACCTTC. Amino acid sequence: CASSQTTGTGYGYTF.

The J gene is TRBJ2-5, the V gene TRBV10-3, with 7 bases lining up with TRBD1. CDR1 and CDR2 (germline): ENHRY, SYGVKD. Unmatched junction bases numbered 2, after V lost 6 bases and J lost 1 base. The length of the CDR3 is 13 residues. The CDR3 spells CAIRDRAQETQYF. The CDR3 DNA sequence: TGTGCCATCAGAGACAGGGCCCAAGAGACCCAGTACTTC.